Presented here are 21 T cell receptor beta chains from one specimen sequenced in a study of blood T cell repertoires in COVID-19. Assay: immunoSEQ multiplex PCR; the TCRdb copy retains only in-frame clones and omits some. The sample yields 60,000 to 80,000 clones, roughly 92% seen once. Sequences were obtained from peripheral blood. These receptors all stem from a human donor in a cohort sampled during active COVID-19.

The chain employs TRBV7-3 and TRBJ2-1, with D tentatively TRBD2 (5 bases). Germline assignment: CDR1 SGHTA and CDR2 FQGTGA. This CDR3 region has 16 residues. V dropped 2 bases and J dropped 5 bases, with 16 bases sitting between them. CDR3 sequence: CASSLLNGNFHNEQFF. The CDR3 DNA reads TGTGCCAGCAGCTTATTAAACGGGAATTTTCACAATGAGCAGTTCTTC.

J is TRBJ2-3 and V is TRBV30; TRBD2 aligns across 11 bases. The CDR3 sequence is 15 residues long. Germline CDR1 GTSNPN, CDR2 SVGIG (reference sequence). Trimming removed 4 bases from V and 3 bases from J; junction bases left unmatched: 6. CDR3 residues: CAWKQGLAETDTQYF. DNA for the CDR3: TGTGCCTGGAAACAGGGACTAGCGGAAACAGATACGCAGTATTTT.

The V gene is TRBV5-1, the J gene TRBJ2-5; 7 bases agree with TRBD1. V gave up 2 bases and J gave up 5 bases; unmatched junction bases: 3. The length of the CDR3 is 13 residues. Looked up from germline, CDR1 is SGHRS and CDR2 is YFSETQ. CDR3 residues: CASSLTRGETQYF. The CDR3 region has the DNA TGCGCCAGCAGCTTAACCAGGGGGGAGACCCAGTACTTC.

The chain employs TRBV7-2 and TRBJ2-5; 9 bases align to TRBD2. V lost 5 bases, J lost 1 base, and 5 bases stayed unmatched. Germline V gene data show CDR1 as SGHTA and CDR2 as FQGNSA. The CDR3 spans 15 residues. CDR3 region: CASSGKREVQETQYF. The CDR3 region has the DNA TGTGCCAGCAGCGGCAAGCGGGAGGTCCAAGAGACCCAGTACTTC.

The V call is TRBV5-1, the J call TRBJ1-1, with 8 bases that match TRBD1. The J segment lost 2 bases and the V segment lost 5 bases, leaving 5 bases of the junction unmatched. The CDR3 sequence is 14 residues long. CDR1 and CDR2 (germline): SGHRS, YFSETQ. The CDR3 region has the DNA TGCGCCAGCAGTCCGGGGACAGGCAACACTGAAGCTTTCTTT. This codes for CASSPGTGNTEAFF.

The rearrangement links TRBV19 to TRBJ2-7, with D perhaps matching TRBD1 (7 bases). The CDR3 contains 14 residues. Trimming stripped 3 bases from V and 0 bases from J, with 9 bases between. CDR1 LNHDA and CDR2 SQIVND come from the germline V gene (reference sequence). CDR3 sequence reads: CASSMRDSSYEQYF. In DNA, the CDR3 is TGTGCCAGTAGTATGCGGGACAGCTCCTACGAGCAGTACTTC.

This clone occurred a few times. The CDR3 here is CASSAGRSSGLDTQYF. DNA for the CDR3: TGTGCCAGCAGCGCAGGGCGATCTAGCGGACTAGATACGCAGTATTTT. The chain has TRBV7-2 and TRBJ2-3; 7 bases are shared with TRBD2. The J segment lost 5 bases and the V segment lost 5 bases, leaving 13 bases of the junction unmatched. This CDR3 comprises 16 residues. CDR1 and CDR2 from the germline V gene are SGHTA and FQGNSA.

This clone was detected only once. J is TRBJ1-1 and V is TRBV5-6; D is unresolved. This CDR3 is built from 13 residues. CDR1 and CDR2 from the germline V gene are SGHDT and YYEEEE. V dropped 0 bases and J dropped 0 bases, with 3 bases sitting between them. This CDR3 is CASSLGLNTEAFF. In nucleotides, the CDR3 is TGTGCCAGCAGCTTGGGGCTGAACACTGAAGCTTTCTTT.

DNA for the CDR3: TGTGCCAGCAGCCCTAGGTCCAATGAGCAGTTCTTC. Translation gives CASSPRSNEQFF. This chain links TRBV3-1 (or the pseudogene TRBV3-2) with TRBJ2-1; D unresolved. Trimming cost V 4 bases and J 6 bases, with 7 bases left between them. Looked up from germline, CDR1 is LGHDT and CDR2 is YNNKEL (reference sequence). This CDR3 is built from 12 residues.

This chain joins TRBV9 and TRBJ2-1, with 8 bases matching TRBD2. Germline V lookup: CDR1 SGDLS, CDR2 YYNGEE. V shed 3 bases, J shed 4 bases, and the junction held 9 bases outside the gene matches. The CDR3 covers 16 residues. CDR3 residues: CASSGPGAGVYNEQFF. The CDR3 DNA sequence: TGTGCCAGCAGCGGACCCGGAGCGGGGGTATACAATGAGCAGTTCTTC.

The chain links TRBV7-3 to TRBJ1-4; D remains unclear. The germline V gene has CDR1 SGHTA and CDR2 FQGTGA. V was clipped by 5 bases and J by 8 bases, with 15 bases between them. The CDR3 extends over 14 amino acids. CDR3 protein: CASSHKTGWEKLFF. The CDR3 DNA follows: TGTGCCAGCAGCCATAAAACGGGGTGGGAAAAACTGTTTTTT.

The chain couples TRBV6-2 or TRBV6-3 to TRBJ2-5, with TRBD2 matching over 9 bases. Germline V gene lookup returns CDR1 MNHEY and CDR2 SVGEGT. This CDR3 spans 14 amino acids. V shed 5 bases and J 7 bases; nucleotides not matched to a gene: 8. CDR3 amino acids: CASSAGGLRGTQYF. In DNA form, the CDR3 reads TGTGCCAGCAGTGCGGGGGGGCTCCGAGGGACCCAGTACTTC.

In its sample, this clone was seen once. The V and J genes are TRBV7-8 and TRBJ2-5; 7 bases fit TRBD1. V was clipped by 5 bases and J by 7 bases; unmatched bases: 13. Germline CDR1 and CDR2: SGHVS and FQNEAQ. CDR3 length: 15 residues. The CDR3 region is CASSLRDRLSWTQYF. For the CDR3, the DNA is TGTGCCAGCAGCCTCCGGGACAGACTCTCTTGGACCCAGTACTTC.

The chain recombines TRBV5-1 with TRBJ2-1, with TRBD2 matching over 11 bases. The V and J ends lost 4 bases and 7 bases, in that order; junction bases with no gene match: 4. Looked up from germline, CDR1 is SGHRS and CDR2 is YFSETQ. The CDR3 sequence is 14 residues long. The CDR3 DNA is TGCGCCAGCAGCCCTAGCGGGGGGAGGAATGAGCAGTTCTTC. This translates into CASSPSGGRNEQFF.

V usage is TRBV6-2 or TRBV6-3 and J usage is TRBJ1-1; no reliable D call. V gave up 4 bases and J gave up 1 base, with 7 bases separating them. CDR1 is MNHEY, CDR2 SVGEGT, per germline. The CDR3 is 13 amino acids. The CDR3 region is CASSLRENTEAFF. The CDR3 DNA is TGTGCCAGCAGTTTACGAGAGAACACTGAAGCTTTCTTT.

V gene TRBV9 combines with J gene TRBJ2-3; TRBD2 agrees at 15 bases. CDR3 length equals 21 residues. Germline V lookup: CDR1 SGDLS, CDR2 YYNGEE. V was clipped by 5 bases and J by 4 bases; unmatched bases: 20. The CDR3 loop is CASSPARGLAGGRGAADTQYF. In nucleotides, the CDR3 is TGTGCCAGCAGTCCCGCCCGTGGACTAGCGGGAGGGCGGGGTGCAGCAGATACGCAGTATTTT.

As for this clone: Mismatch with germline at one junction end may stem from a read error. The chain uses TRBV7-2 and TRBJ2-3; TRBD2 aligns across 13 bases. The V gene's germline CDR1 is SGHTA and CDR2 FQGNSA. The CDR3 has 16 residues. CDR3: CASSSRTSGSRDTQYF. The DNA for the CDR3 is TGTGCCAGCAGCTCTAGGACTAGCGGGAGCAGAGATACGCAGTATTTT.

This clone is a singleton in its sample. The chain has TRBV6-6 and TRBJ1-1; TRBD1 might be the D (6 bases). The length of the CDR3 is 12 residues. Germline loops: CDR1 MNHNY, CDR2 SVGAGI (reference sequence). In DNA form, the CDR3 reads TGTGTGACGGTTGAAAGGGGGTATGAAGCTTTCTTT. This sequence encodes CVTVERGYEAFF.

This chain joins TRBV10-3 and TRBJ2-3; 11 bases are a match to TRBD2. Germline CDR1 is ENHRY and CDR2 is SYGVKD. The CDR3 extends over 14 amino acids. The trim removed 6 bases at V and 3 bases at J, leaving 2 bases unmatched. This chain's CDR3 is CAIRRLAGTDTQYF. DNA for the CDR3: TGTGCCATCAGGAGACTAGCGGGGACAGATACGCAGTATTTT.

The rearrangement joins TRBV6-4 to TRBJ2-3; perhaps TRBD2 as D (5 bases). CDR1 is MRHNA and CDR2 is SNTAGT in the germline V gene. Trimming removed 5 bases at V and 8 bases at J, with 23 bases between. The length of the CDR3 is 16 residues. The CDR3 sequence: CASSPSPPGSFGTQYF. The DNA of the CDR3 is TGTGCCAGCAGTCCTTCCCCCCCGGGGAGTTTCGGTACGCAGTATTTT.

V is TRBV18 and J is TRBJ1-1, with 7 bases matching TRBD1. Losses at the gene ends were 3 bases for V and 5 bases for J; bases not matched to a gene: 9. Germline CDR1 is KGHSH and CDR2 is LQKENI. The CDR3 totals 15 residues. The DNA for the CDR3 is TGTGCCAGCTCACCTGTCAGTACAGGGGTGACTGAAGCTTTCTTT. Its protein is CASSPVSTGVTEAFF.